Shown below are 8 T cell receptor beta chains from a single sample sequenced in a study of control samples from healthy donors and cancer patients. Produced via immunoSEQ multiplex PCR; TCRdb's table is partial and in-frame only. The sample lists about 77,000 clones, around 94% seen once, with 5.8% in the top ten. Sequencing was performed on blood. The receptors derive from a woman aged 60-70 years in good health.

The V gene is TRBV15, the J gene TRBJ1-6; no reliable D call. Germline V lookup: CDR1 LNHNV, CDR2 YYDKDF (reference sequence). The CDR3 consists of 14 residues. V gave up 0 bases and J gave up 5 bases, with 5 bases separating them. The CDR3 sequence is CATSREADNSPLHF. The CDR3 DNA reads TGTGCCACCAGCAGAGAGGCGGATAATTCACCCCTCCACTTT.

V gene TRBV5-1 combines with J gene TRBJ2-7; D perhaps matches TRBD2 (5 bases). CDR3 length: 15 residues. V was cut by 0 bases and J by 0 bases, with 10 bases left in between. The germline V gene has CDR1 SGHRS and CDR2 YFSETQ. The CDR3: CASSLAAGHSYEQYF. CDR3 in DNA: TGCGCCAGCAGCTTGGCCGCGGGCCACTCCTACGAGCAGTACTTC. Filled out from reference TRBV5-1 and TRBJ2-7, the complete variable domain reads KAGVTQTPRYLIKTRGQQVTLSCSPISGHRSVSWYQQTPGQGLQFLFEYFSETQRNKGNFPGRFSGRQFSNSRSEMNVSTLELGDSALYLCASSLAAGHSYEQYFGPGTRLTVT.

The chain uses TRBV19 and TRBJ1-2, with D perhaps TRBD1 (5 bases). The CDR3 is made up of 14 amino acids. The germline gives CDR1 LNHDA, CDR2 SQIVND (reference sequence). Trimming left V 2 bases short and J 4 bases short, with 11 bases between. The CDR3 bases are TGTGCCAGTAGTATAACTTCGAGGGGCTATGGCTACACCTTC. This gives the protein CASSITSRGYGYTF. The full variable domain, with the rest looked up from reference TRBV19 and TRBJ1-2, is DGGITQSPKYLFRKEGQNVTLSCEQNLNHDAMYWYRQDPGQGLRLIYYSQIVNDFQKGDIAEGYSVSREKKESFPLTVTSAQKNPTAFYLCASSITSRGYGYTFGSGTRLTVV.

CDR3 residues: CATSRPGGTEAFF. DNA for the CDR3: TGTGCCACCAGTCGCCCGGGCGGCACTGAAGCTTTCTTT. The chain combines TRBV24-1 with TRBJ1-1; D unresolved. CDR3 length: 13 residues. Germline lookup yields CDR1 KGHDR and CDR2 SFDVKD. The V end was cut by 6 bases, the J end by 4 bases, with 11 bases between.

The chain couples TRBV30 to TRBJ2-3; D might be TRBD2 (5 bases). V was shortened by 3 bases and J by 4 bases, with 5 bases between the two germline ends. CDR3 length: 11 residues. Germline V gene data show CDR1 as GTSNPN and CDR2 as SVGIG (reference sequence). CDR3 DNA sequence: TGTGCCTGGAGGCGGGCAGATACGCAGTATTTT. Amino acids: CAWRRADTQYF.

The chain links TRBV2 to TRBJ1-5; the D is unclear. The CDR3 is made up of 14 amino acids. In germline, CDR1 is SNHLY, CDR2 FYNNEI. The V gene lost 3 bases and the J gene lost 7 bases, with 13 bases spanning the gap. Here the CDR3 reads CASSERSVRQPQHF. DNA for the CDR3: TGTGCCAGCAGTGAGAGGAGCGTGAGGCAGCCCCAGCATTTT.

In DNA, the CDR3 is TGTGCCAGCAGCGGGGGGCTTAGTACGTACCAAGAGACCCAGTACTTC. Protein product: CASSGGLSTYQETQYF. The V and J genes are TRBV3-1 (or the pseudogene TRBV3-2) and TRBJ2-5; TRBD1 or TRBD2 may be the D gene (6 bases each). The CDR3 is 16 residues long. In germline, CDR1 is LGHDT, CDR2 YNNKEL (reference sequence). With 5 bases removed from V and 0 bases from J, the gap between germline ends came to 16 bases.

The CDR3 is CASSHGTSLAGEQFF. The CDR3 DNA follows: TGTGCCAGCAGCCACGGGACTAGCCTCGCGGGGGAGCAGTTCTTC. The rearrangement joins TRBV3-1 (or the pseudogene TRBV3-2) to TRBJ2-1, with TRBD2 matching 9 bases. There are 15 residues in the CDR3. V was clipped by 3 bases and J by 10 bases; unmatched bases: 10. Germline values: CDR1 LGHDT, CDR2 YNNKEL (reference sequence).